This TCR beta chain was sequenced in a study of long-term antiretroviral therapy in people with HIV. The immunoSEQ assay was v3.0, run at survey level. Assay: immunoSEQ multiplex PCR; the TCRdb copy retains only in-frame clones and omits some. The data contain 20,000 to 30,000 clones, under 90% of them singletons. Here the sequenced sample was unsorted PBMCs, taken 4.8 to 5 years after starting antiretroviral therapy. The receptor was derived from a man in his forties or fifties with HIV.

CDR3 sequence reads: CSVETGANYGYTF. The CDR3 nucleotides are TGCAGCGTTGAGACAGGGGCCAACTATGGCTACACCTTC. The chain recombines TRBV29-1 with TRBJ1-2, with 8 bases matching TRBD1. The CDR3 spans 13 residues. Per the germline V gene, CDR1 is SQVTM and CDR2 is ANQGSEA. Trimming took 3 bases from V and 2 from J; bases not matched to a gene: 2. Drawing the rest from reference TRBV29-1 and TRBJ1-2, the complete variable domain is SAVISQKPSRDICQRGTSLTIQCQVDSQVTMMFWYRQQPGQSLTLIATANQGSEATYESGFVIDKFPISRPNLTFSTLTVSNMSPEDSSIYLCSVETGANYGYTFGSGTRLTVV.